This T cell receptor (beta chain) was profiled in a study of cytomegalovirus exposure and HLA in healthy donors. Study-wide results and limits: Presence/absence analyses supposed approximately even sequencing depth among donors. About 87% or about 30% of the time was how often most TCR beta V segments were productive, according to an earlier analysis.

PCR was performed using 60 Vbeta and 13 Jbeta primers. In the original processing: Later, an analysis found about 77 million unique TCR beta chains, and approximately 10 million of these were shared. Here immunoSEQ multiplex PCR was the method, and the copy in TCRdb shows in-frame clones only, minus some. The V and J calls and clone size come from that table; D and trimming were worked out from the DNA. The repertoire holds approximately 170,000 clones, about 77% seen once, with approximately 10% in the top ten. Among the donors, all were healthy bone marrow donors. J gave up 9 bases and V 5 bases, and 16 bases lay outside the gene matches. The germline CDR1 and CDR2 sequences are MNHEY and SMNVEV (reference sequence). This CDR3 has 17 amino acids. Remarks on this clone: The antigen is unknown.

The origin of this receptor is a man aged 18 to 30 in good health and CMV-seropositive. The V call is TRBV27, the J call TRBJ2-3, with 11 bases aligning to TRBD2. The sequenced sample consisted of PBMCs. The CDR3 reads CASSVRLAGILGRTQYF. The CDR3 DNA sequence: TGTGCCAGCAGTGTCAGACTAGCGGGAATCCTCGGGAGGACGCAGTATTTT.